This entry is about one T cell receptor beta chain. Its target antigen remains unknown. No base-level quality is on record; no much larger clone is a single base apart. This sample stems from a study of cytomegalovirus exposure and HLA in healthy donors (dated by TCRdb to about 2017). Describing the broader study: A later analysis indicated that the 120 or so validation repertoires were generated on the platform also employed for the 700 or so repertoires of the first cohort. In addition to the first cohort of 650 to 750 subjects, a separate validation cohort of approximately 110 different subjects was used. The study aimed to test whether signatures of past pathogen exposure could be identified by cataloging public T cell receptors. To predict cytomegalovirus infection status, the study combined high-throughput TCR immunosequencing, statistical association of individual TCRs with disease status, and machine learning.

The donors belonged to the validation cohort of about 120 subjects, which was separate from the approximately 700-subject first cohort. The CDR3 runs 15 residues from the cysteine to the phenylalanine. Just CDR3 DNA is preserved here, 45 bases in frame from base 1. V is pared back by 10 bases and J by 3 bases, with 19 bases lying between the germline termini. Based on the germline V gene, the CDR1 and CDR2 sequences are MNHEY and SVGAGI. Paper-wide results and their limitations: A few of the identified cytomegalovirus-associated TCR beta chains were confirmed in vitro to be specific for cytomegalovirus antigens. The classifier was reported to diagnose cytomegalovirus status with high specificity and sensitivity in both the original cohort and the validation cohort. A later analysis lacked HLA typing for the validation cohort, so it scored co-occurrence in that cohort across all 120 or so repertoires. A total of some 180 TCR beta chains were listed by the study as associated with cytomegalovirus. A later analysis found that TCRs clustered in the first cohort also tended to co-occur in the approximately 120 validation repertoires, with approximately 93% of cluster scores above 0. The authors suggested that the approach could potentially be generalized to other disease states and immunological phenotypes. Most TCR sequences were observed very rarely across donors, whereas some public TCRs were present in many individuals.

Libraries were built with the immunoSEQ multiplex PCR assay. Processing in the source paper ran as follows. To diagnose cytomegalovirus status from the catalog of TCR beta chain sequences, a statistical classification framework was built. Here the immuneACCESS table is served through TCRdb, limited to in-frame sequences with V and J called. Missing clones are a known gap in these copies; in checked studies unresolved V genes cover under half, and the rest lacks a known reason. V and J calls and clone size come straight from that table; D and trimming were deduced from the DNA. The sample records about 68,000 clones, over 95% of which are singletons. The top ten constitute over 2% of the sample.

The sequenced sample consisted of PBMCs. The rearrangement joined TRBV6-5 to TRBJ1-5; the best D guess is TRBD1, with 6 bases matching. The source is a man aged 18 to 30 in good health and CMV-seronegative. This receptor has the CDR3 CATRNGGADNQPQHF. The nucleotides are TGTGCCACCCGGAACGGGGGGGCCGACAATCAGCCCCAGCATTTT.